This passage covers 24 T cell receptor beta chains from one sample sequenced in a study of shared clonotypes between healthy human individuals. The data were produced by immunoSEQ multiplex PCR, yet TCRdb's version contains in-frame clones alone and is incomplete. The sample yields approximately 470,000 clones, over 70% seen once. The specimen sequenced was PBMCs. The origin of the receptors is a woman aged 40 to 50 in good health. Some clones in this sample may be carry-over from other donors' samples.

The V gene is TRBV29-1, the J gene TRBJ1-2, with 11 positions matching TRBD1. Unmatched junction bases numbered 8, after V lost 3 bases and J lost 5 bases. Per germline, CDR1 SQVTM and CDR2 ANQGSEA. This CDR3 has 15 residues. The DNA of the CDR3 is TGCAGCGTTGAGGGAGGACAGGGGGCTTGGTATGGCTACACCTTC. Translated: CSVEGGQGAWYGYTF.

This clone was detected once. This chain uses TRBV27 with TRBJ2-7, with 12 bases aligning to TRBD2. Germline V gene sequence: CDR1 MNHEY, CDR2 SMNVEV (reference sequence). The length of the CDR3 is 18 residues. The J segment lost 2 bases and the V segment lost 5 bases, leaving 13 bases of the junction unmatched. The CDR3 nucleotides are TGTGCCAGCAGTCACTACTCCGGACTAGCGGGATCCCCCTACGAGCAGTACTTC. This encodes CASSHYSGLAGSPYEQYF.

The chain's CDR3 is CASSLGSGMNTQYF. The CDR3 region has the DNA TGTGCCAGCAGCTTGGGGAGTGGGATGAATACGCAGTATTTT. V gene TRBV13 combines with J gene TRBJ2-3; possibly TRBD2 for D (5 bases). The length of the CDR3 is 14 residues. V shed 3 bases and J shed 7 bases, with 14 bases lying between them. Germline values: CDR1 PRHDT, CDR2 FYEKMQ (reference sequence).

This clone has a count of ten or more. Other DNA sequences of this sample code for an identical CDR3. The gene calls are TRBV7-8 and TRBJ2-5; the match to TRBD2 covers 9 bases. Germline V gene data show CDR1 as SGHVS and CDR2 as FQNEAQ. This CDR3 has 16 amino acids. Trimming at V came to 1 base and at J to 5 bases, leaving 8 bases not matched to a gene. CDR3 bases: TGTGCCAGCAGCTTAGGTCGCGGGAGGGCTTGGGAGACCCAGTACTTC. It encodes CASSLGRGRAWETQYF.

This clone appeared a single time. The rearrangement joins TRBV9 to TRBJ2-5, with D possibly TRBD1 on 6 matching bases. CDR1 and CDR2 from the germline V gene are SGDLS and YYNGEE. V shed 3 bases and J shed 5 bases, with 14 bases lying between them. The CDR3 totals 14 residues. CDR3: CASSGATGQETQYF. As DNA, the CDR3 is TGTGCCAGCAGCGGAGCAACAGGGCAGGAGACCCAGTACTTC.

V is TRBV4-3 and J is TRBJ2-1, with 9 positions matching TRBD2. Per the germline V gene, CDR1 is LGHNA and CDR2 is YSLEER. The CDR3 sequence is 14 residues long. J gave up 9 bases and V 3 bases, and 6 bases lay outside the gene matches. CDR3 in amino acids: CASSHIAGEGEQFF. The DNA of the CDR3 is TGCGCCAGCAGCCACATAGCGGGAGAGGGTGAGCAGTTCTTC.

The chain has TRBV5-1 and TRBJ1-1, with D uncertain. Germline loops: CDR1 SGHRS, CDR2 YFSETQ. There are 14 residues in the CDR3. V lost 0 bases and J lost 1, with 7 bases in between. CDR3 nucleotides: TGCGCCAGCAGCTTGGATGTCAGGAACACTGAAGCTTTCTTT. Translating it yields CASSLDVRNTEAFF.

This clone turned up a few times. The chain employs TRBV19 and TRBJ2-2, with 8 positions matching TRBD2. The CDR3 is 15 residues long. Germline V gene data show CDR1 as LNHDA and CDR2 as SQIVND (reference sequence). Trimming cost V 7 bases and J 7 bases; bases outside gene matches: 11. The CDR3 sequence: CASMVAGSLVGELFF. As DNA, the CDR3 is TGTGCCAGTATGGTAGCGGGAAGTCTCGTCGGGGAGCTGTTTTTT.

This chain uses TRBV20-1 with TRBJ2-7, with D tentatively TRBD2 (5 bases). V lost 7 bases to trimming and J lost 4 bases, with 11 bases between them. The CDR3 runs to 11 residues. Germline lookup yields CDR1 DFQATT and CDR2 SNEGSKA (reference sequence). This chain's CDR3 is CSVLEVYEQYF. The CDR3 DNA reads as TGCAGTGTACTGGAGGTTTACGAGCAGTACTTC.

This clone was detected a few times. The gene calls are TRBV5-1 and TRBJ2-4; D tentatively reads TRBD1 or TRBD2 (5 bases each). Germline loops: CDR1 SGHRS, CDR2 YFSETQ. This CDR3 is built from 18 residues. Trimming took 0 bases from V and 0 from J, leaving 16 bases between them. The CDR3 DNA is TGCGCCAGCAGCTTGGATCCTAGCAGGGCACTAGCCAAAAACATTCAGTACTTC. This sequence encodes CASSLDPSRALAKNIQYF.

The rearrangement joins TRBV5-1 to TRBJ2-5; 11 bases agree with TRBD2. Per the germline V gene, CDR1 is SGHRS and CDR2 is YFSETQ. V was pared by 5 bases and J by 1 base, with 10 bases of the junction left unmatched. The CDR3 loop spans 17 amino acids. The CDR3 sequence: CASRSGTSGTRQETQYF. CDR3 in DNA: TGCGCCAGCAGATCCGGGACTAGCGGAACCCGCCAAGAGACCCAGTACTTC.

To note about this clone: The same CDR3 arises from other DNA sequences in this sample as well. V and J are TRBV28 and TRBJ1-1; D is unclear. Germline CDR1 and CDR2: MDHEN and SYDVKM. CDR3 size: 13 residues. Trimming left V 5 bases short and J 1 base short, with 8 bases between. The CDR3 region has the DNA TGTGCCAGCAGTCTGACGGGGAACACTGAAGCTTTCTTT. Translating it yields CASSLTGNTEAFF. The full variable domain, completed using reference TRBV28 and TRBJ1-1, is DVKVTQSSRYLVKRTGEKVFLECVQDMDHENMFWYRQDPGLGLRLIYFSYDVKMKEKGDIPEGYSVSREKKERFSLILESASTNQTSMYLCASSLTGNTEAFFGQGTRLTVV.

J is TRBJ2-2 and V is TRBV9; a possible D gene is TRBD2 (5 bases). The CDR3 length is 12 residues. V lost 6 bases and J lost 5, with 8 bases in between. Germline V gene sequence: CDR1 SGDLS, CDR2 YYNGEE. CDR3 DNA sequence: TGTGCCAGCAACCAGCGGACCGGGGAGCTGTTTTTT. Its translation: CASNQRTGELFF.

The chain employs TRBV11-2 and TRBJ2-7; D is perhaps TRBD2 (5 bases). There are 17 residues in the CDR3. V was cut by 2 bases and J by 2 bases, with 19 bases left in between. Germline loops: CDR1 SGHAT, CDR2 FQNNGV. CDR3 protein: CASSLHAGGDLTYEQYF. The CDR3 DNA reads TGTGCCAGCAGCTTACATGCGGGCGGCGACCTAACCTACGAGCAGTACTTC.

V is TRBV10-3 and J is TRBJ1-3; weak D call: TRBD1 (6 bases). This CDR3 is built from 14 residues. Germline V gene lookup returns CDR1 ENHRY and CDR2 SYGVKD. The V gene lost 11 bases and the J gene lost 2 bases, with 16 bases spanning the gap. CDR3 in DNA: TGTGCCGCAAATACCGGGACAACTGGAAACACCATATATTTT. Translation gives CAANTGTTGNTIYF.

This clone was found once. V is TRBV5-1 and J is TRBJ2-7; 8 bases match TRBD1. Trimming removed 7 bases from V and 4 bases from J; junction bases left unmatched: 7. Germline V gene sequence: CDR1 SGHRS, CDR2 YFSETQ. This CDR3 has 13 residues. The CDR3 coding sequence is TGCGCCAGCGGGACAGGTCATGGATACGAGCAGTACTTC. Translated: CASGTGHGYEQYF.

The CDR3 loop is CASSFGGRTNEKLFF. The CDR3 nucleotides are TGTGCCAGCAGTTTCGGGGGCCGGACTAATGAAAAACTGTTTTTT. The chain uses TRBV27 and TRBJ1-4, with D possibly matching TRBD1 (6 bases). The CDR3 length is 15 residues. The ends were cut back, 3 bases at V and 2 bases at J, with 10 bases in the middle. CDR1 MNHEY and CDR2 SMNVEV come from the germline V gene (reference sequence).

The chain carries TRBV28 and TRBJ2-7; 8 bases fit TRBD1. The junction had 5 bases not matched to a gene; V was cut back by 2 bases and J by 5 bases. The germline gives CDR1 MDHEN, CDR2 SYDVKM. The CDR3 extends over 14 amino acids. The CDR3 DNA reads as TGTGCCAGCAGTTTACAGGGGGCGCGCAACGAGCAGTACTTC. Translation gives CASSLQGARNEQYF.

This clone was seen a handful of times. CDR3 protein: CASSLVLAGGIQETQYF. The CDR3 DNA reads as TGCGCCAGCAGCTTGGTTCTAGCGGGAGGGATACAAGAGACCCAGTACTTC. V is TRBV5-1 and J is TRBJ2-5, with 12 bases aligning to TRBD2. Germline V gene data show CDR1 as SGHRS and CDR2 as YFSETQ. V was clipped by 0 bases and J by 2 bases; unmatched bases: 5. The CDR3 consists of 17 residues.

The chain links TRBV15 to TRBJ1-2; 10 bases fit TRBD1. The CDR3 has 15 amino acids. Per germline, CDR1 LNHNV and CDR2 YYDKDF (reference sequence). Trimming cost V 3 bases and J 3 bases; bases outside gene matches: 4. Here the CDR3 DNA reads TGTGCCACCAGCAGCAGGACAGGGGGGGACTATGGCTACACCTTC. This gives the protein CATSSRTGGDYGYTF.

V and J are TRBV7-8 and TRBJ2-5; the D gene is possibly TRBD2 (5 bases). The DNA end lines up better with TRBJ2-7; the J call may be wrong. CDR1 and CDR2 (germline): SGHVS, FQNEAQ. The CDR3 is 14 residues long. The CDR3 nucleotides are TGTGCCAGCAGCTTAGACGGTCAGCGGTACGAGCAGTACTTC. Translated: CASSLDGQRYEQYF.

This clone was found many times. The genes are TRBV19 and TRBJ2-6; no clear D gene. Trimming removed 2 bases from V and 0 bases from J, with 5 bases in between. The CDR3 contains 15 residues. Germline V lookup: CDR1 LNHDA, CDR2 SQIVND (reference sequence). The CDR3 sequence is CASSIRNSGANVLTF. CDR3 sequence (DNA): TGTGCCAGTAGTATAAGAAACTCTGGGGCCAACGTCCTGACTTTC.

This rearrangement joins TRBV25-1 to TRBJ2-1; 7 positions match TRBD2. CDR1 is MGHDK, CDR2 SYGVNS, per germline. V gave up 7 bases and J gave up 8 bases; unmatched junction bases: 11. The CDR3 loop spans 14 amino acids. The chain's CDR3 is CASIASLAGDEQFF. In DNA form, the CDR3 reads TGTGCCAGCATCGCAAGTCTGGCGGGAGATGAGCAGTTCTTC.

For the CDR3, the DNA is TGTGCCAGCAGCCAAGATTATGCGGGATATGGCTACACCTTC. As protein: CASSQDYAGYGYTF. This chain connects TRBV4-2 to TRBJ1-2; no clear D gene. The CDR3 has 14 residues. V lost 0 bases, J lost 5 bases, and 10 bases lay in between. Germline V gene data show CDR1 as LGHNA and CDR2 as YNFKEQ.